Below, 22 T cell receptor beta chains from the same sample are listed, as sequenced in a study of breast tumors, draining lymph nodes, adjacent tissues. TCRdb re-called the multiplex PCR reads with MiXCR, one entry per CDR3 protein. The table has about 140,000 distinct CDR3 sequences, less than 35% seen once. Samples came from axillary lymph nodes draining the breast cancer. The sample comprised axillary lymph node tissue. Source of these receptors: a female donor with breast cancer. Some clones in this sample may be carry-over from other donors' samples.

This clonotype was recorded many times. The CDR3 protein is CATSDHIQGTPYGYTF. For the CDR3, the DNA is TGTGCCACCAGTGACCACATTCAGGGCACGCCGTATGGCTACACCTTC. The chain couples TRBV24-1 to TRBJ1-2; D is perhaps TRBD1 (5 bases). In germline, CDR1 is KGHDR, CDR2 SFDVKD. CDR3 length equals 16 residues. With 4 bases removed from V and 5 bases from J, the gap between germline ends came to 19 bases.

Concerning this clonotype: Possible read error: a much larger clone is one base away. V is TRBV7-9 and J is TRBJ2-1, with 7 nucleotides matching TRBD1. The CDR3 runs 15 residues. The germline CDR1 and CDR2 sequences are SEHNR and FQNEAQ (reference sequence). Here the CDR3 reads CASSVTGGQGDEQLF. CDR3 nucleotides: TGTGCCAGCAGCGTCACGGGCGGGCAGGGGGATGAGCAGCTCTTC.

This clonotype was counted at least ten times. This chain uses TRBV5-4 with TRBJ2-1; perhaps TRBD1 as D (5 bases). CDR3 length: 16 amino acids. Trimming removed 3 bases from V and 3 bases from J, with 16 bases in between. Germline assignment: CDR1 SGHNT and CDR2 YYREEE (reference sequence). This CDR3 is CASSSTMGRNYNEQFF. The CDR3, as DNA: TGTGCCAGCAGCTCCACTATGGGGCGGAACTACAATGAGCAGTTCTTC.

This clonotype appeared a few times. The rearrangement joins TRBV7-9 to TRBJ1-2; D unresolved. Germline CDR1 and CDR2: SEHNR and FQNEAQ (reference sequence). This CDR3 is built from 14 residues. Deletions cut 1 base from V and 1 base from J, with 7 bases between. The CDR3 is CASSLGNSNYGYTF. The CDR3 DNA sequence: TGTGCCAGCAGCTTAGGTAACAGTAACTATGGCTACACCTTC.

Worth noting for this clonotype: A read error may produce the germline difference seen at one junction end. The chain employs TRBV2 and TRBJ2-2, with 8 nucleotides matching TRBD1. CDR3 length equals 17 residues. The germline V gene encodes CDR1 SNHLY and CDR2 FYNNEI. The CDR3 sequence: CASSPYRDRSNTGELFF. CDR3 DNA: TGCGCCAGCAGCCCATACCGGGACAGGAGCAACACCGGGGAGCTGTTTTTT. Full variable domain (outside the CDR3, taken from reference TRBV2 and TRBJ2-2): EPEVTQTPSHQVTQMGQEVILRCVPISNHLYFYWYRQILGQKVEFLVSFYNNEISEKSEIFDDQFSVERPDGSNFTLKIRSTKLEDSAMYFCASSPYRDRSNTGELFFGEGSRLTVL.

The chain is built from TRBV6-2 or TRBV6-3 and TRBJ2-5, with TRBD1 matching 8 bases. The CDR3 runs to 12 residues. Unmatched junction bases numbered 2, after V lost 4 bases and J lost 7 bases. The germline gives CDR1 MNHEY, CDR2 SVGEGT. The CDR3, as DNA: TGTGCCAGCAGTTTTGACAGGGGGACCCAGTACTTC. Translation gives CASSFDRGTQYF.

The chain employs TRBV7-3 and TRBJ2-6; TRBD2 matches at 13 bases. CDR3 size: 19 residues. V dropped 0 bases and J dropped 2; count of bases not matched to a gene: 4. Germline CDR1 is SGHTA and CDR2 is FQGTGA. The CDR3 here is CASSLTVLAGGPGANVLTF. Here the CDR3 DNA reads TGTGCCAGCAGCTTAACGGTACTAGCGGGGGGGCCTGGGGCCAACGTCCTGACTTTC.

This clonotype was found many times. A read error may explain this, as a much larger clone is one base away. CDR3 amino acids: CSAPLGGDASSGANVLTF. The CDR3 DNA reads TGCAGTGCTCCTCTCGGCGGGGACGCGTCCTCTGGGGCCAACGTCCTGACTTTC. J is TRBJ2-6 and V is TRBV20-1; perhaps TRBD2 as D (6 bases). The germline CDR1 and CDR2 sequences are DFQATT and SNEGSKA (reference sequence). Trimming took off 5 bases at V and 0 bases at J, with 20 bases between the two ends. This CDR3 is 18 amino acids long.

As concerns this clonotype: Sequence at one end of the junction differs from germline and may be a read error. The V call is TRBV7-9, the J call TRBJ1-2, with D perhaps TRBD1 (5 bases). Germline V gene data show CDR1 as SEHNR and CDR2 as FQNEAQ (reference sequence). The CDR3 covers 15 residues. The CDR3: CASSPDGHTNYGYPF. The CDR3 DNA follows: TGTGCCAGCAGCCCAGACGGACACACTAACTATGGCTACCCCTTC. Together with reference TRBV7-9 and TRBJ1-2, the CDR3 gives the full variable domain: DTGVSQNPRHKITKRGQNVTFRCDPISEHNRLYWYRQTLGQGPEFLTYFQNEAQLEKSRLLSDRFSAERPKGSFSTLEIQRTEQGDSAMYLCASSPDGHTNYGYPFGSGTRLTVV.

This clonotype was observed at least ten times. The chain joins TRBV19 to TRBJ1-5, with D possibly being TRBD1 (5 bases). Germline loops: CDR1 LNHDA, CDR2 SQIVND (reference sequence). The V gene lost 5 bases and the J gene lost 2 bases, with 10 bases spanning the gap. The CDR3 length is 14 residues. The DNA of the CDR3 is TGTGCCAGTAGTCGGGGGGATGGCAATCAGCCCCAGCATTTT. Encoded protein: CASSRGDGNQPQHF. The variable domain in full, with the rest retrieved from reference TRBV19 and TRBJ1-5, is DGGITQSPKYLFRKEGQNVTLSCEQNLNHDAMYWYRQDPGQGLRLIYYSQIVNDFQKGDIAEGYSVSREKKESFPLTVTSAQKNPTAFYLCASSRGDGNQPQHFGDGTRLSIL.

As regards this clonotype: The conserved phenylalanine or tryptophan normally closing the CDR3 is absent here, so this likely arose from a read error. DNA for the CDR3: TGTGCCAGCAGGGGCGCGGGGAACACTGAAGCTTTCTTG. It is translated as CASRGAGNTEAFL. The chain has TRBV12-3 or TRBV12-4 and TRBJ1-1, with D unclear. The germline V and J ends were trimmed by 6 bases and 1 base, with 9 bases remaining between them. This CDR3 is built from 13 residues.

This clonotype was seen many times. The gene calls are TRBV27 and TRBJ2-7; D may be TRBD1 (6 bases). Trimming took 5 bases from V and 4 from J, leaving 12 bases between them. The germline V gene encodes CDR1 MNHEY and CDR2 SMNVEV (reference sequence). There are 13 residues in the CDR3. The chain's CDR3 is CASSLGQYYEQYF. The CDR3 DNA follows: TGTGCCAGCAGTCTTGGACAGTATTACGAGCAGTACTTC.

This clonotype has at least ten counts. The chain employs TRBV20-1 and TRBJ1-4, with TRBD1 matching 11 bases. The V and J ends lost 4 bases and 7 bases, in that order; junction bases with no gene match: 2. The CDR3 runs to 13 residues. Per germline, CDR1 DFQATT and CDR2 SNEGSKA (reference sequence). CDR3 nucleotides: TGCAGTGCTACAGGACAGGGGGCTGAAAAACTGTTTTTT. Protein sequence: CSATGQGAEKLFF.

This clonotype was seen many times. The CDR3 nucleotides read TGTGCCAGTACCTACGGACGAATGGGGGCTGAAGGCTACACCTTC. This encodes CASTYGRMGAEGYTF. The rearrangement uses TRBV19 and TRBJ1-2, with D possibly matching TRBD1 (6 bases). The V and J ends lost 7 bases and 8 bases respectively, with 23 bases between them. Germline CDR1 and CDR2: LNHDA and SQIVND (reference sequence). The CDR3 is made up of 15 amino acids.

This clonotype was counted a few times. The chain uses TRBV7-9 and TRBJ1-1, with D perhaps TRBD1 (5 bases). The CDR3 totals 15 residues. Trimming took off 2 bases at V and 2 bases at J, with 12 bases between the two ends. Per the germline V gene, CDR1 is SEHNR and CDR2 is FQNEAQ (reference sequence). The DNA of the CDR3 is TGTGCCAGCAGCTTACTGTCAGGGCCAAACACTGAAGCTTTCTTT. This gives the protein CASSLLSGPNTEAFF.

This chain links TRBV19 with TRBJ1-1, with TRBD1 as a possible D gene (6 bases). CDR1 LNHDA and CDR2 SQIVND come from the germline V gene (reference sequence). This CDR3 region has 11 residues. Trimming cost V 7 bases and J 4 bases, with 7 bases left between them. The CDR3 sequence is CASMGATEAFF. The CDR3 DNA follows: TGTGCCAGTATGGGGGCCACTGAAGCTTTCTTT.

The gene calls are TRBV4-1 and TRBJ1-6, with 7 bases matching TRBD1. V lost 8 bases to trimming and J lost 2 bases; unmatched junction nucleotides: 12. This CDR3 comprises 17 residues. Germline CDR1 MGHRA, CDR2 YSYEKL. The CDR3 DNA reads TGCGCCAGCGGCCCAGAATGGACAGGCCCCTATAATTCACCCCTCCACTTT. This sequence encodes CASGPEWTGPYNSPLHF.

This clonotype has a count of ten or more. The chain recombines TRBV9 with TRBJ2-3, with 7 bases aligning to TRBD2. Trimming removed 10 bases from V and 2 bases from J; junction bases left unmatched: 7. In germline, CDR1 is SGDLS, CDR2 YYNGEE. The CDR3 covers 13 residues. Here the CDR3 reads CACSAGITDTQYF. As DNA, the CDR3 is TGTGCCTGCTCAGCGGGGATCACAGATACGCAGTATTTT.

This CDR3 reads CASSESTSKQETQYF. CDR3 sequence (DNA): TGTGCCAGCAGTGAATCAACCTCGAAGCAAGAGACCCAGTACTTC. The chain couples TRBV25-1 to TRBJ2-5, with D uncertain. CDR1 and CDR2 from the germline V gene are MGHDK and SYGVNS. V lost 1 base and J lost 2, with 11 bases in between. This CDR3 has 15 residues.

A single count supports this clonotype. This sequence may be a read error, since a much larger clone differs from it by one base. The CDR3 does not close with the conserved phenylalanine or tryptophan, likely indicating a read error. V gene TRBV6-2 or TRBV6-3 combines with J gene TRBJ1-4; tentatively, D is TRBD1 (6 bases). This CDR3 has 14 residues. Looked up from germline, CDR1 is MNHEY and CDR2 is SVGEGT. The ends were cut back, 2 bases at V and 10 bases at J, with 14 bases in the middle. Here the CDR3 DNA reads TGTGCCAGCAGTTACACAGTTACAGGGCCAAAACTGTTTTAT. It is translated as CASSYTVTGPKLFY.

This clonotype showed up many times. The genes are TRBV6-4 and TRBJ2-3, with a tentative D call TRBD1 (5 bases). Germline CDR1 MRHNA, CDR2 SNTAGT. V lost 4 bases and J lost 0, with 8 bases in between. The CDR3 is made up of 14 amino acids. CDR3 DNA: TGTGCCAGCAGTGCCCAGGGTAGCACAGATACGCAGTATTTT. Its translation: CASSAQGSTDTQYF.

To note about this clonotype: The germline gene is not matched at one end of the junction; a read error may be the cause. The J gene is TRBJ1-6, the V gene TRBV19; no clear D gene. Germline V lookup: CDR1 LNHDA, CDR2 SQIVND (reference sequence). This CDR3 is built from 8 residues. The DNA for the CDR3 is TGTGCCAGTAGTACCCCACAGTTT. It is translated as CASSTPQF.